The 17 T cell receptor beta chains listed next were all sequenced from one sample in a study of T cells in Graves' hyperthyroidism and ophthalmopathy. RNA transcripts served as the template for amplifying TCR beta CDR3 regions. During a first-round RT-PCR of the TCR CDR3, the HTBI primer set was used. Each CDR3 protein is one row after TCRdb ran MiXCR on the multiplex PCR reads. The sample lists about 660,000 distinct CDR3 sequences, about 45% occurring once. Sequencing was done on a sample of peripheral blood or thyroid tissue (not recorded which). Every receptor here comes from an adult man with Graves' disease, either hyperthyroidism or ophthalmopathy (not recorded which).

The sample holds many counts of this clonotype. This sequence joins TRBV7-9 and TRBJ1-2, with 10 bases aligning to TRBD1. This CDR3 is built from 14 residues. Germline CDR1 and CDR2: SEHNR and FQNEAQ (reference sequence). After removal of 5 bases from V and 7 bases from J, the junction contained 7 bases not matched to a gene. In DNA form, the CDR3 reads TGTGCCAGCAGCACCGGGACAGGGGCCTCTGGCTACACCTTC. This translates into CASSTGTGASGYTF.

This clonotype was seen at least ten times. The V call is TRBV2, the J call TRBJ1-2; TRBD1 agrees at 12 bases. The CDR3 is 15 residues long. J lost 8 bases, V lost 6 bases, and 10 bases had no gene match. CDR1 SNHLY and CDR2 FYNNEI come from the germline V gene. Here the CDR3 DNA reads TGTGCCAGCAGAGCCGGGACAGGGGGCGTCTACGGCTACACCTTC. It codes for CASRAGTGGVYGYTF.

This clonotype occurred many times. The chain joins TRBV14 to TRBJ1-1; 7 nucleotides line up with TRBD1. The CDR3 is 14 amino acids. CDR1 and CDR2 from the germline V gene are SGHDN and FVKESK. The V and J ends lost 1 base and 4 bases, in that order; junction bases with no gene match: 3. CDR3 sequence (DNA): TGTGCCAGCAGCCAAGTGACAGGGCTCACTGAAGCTTTCTTT. The encoded protein is CASSQVTGLTEAFF.

This clonotype was detected only a few times. In DNA form, the CDR3 reads TGTGCCAGCAGCCAAGGGGTTGGCACTCACACTGAAGCTTTCTTT. It yields the protein CASSQGVGTHTEAFF. This sequence joins TRBV10-3 and TRBJ1-1; D is perhaps TRBD1 (5 bases). The length of the CDR3 is 15 residues. The V end was cut by 10 bases, the J end by 3 bases, with 21 bases between. CDR1 is ENHRY and CDR2 is SYGVKD in the germline V gene.

The chain combines TRBV15 with TRBJ2-7; the match to TRBD1 covers 7 bases. The CDR3 sequence is 14 residues long. Germline V CDR1 and CDR2: LNHNV, YYDKDF (reference sequence). The trim removed 0 bases at V and 5 bases at J, leaving 4 bases unmatched. The CDR3: CATSRDTGVDEQYF. Here the CDR3 DNA reads TGTGCCACCAGCAGAGACACAGGGGTGGACGAGCAGTACTTC. Complete variable domain (other parts from reference TRBV15 and TRBJ2-7): DAMVIQNPRYQVTQFGKPVTLSCSQTLNHNVMYWYQQKSSQAPKLLFHYYDKDFNNEADTPDNFQSRRPNTSFCFLDIRSPGLGDTAMYLCATSRDTGVDEQYFGPGTRLTVT.

This clonotype was observed a single time. A much larger clone lies a single base off, so this may be a read error. The CDR3 loop is CSVADRWNTEALF. The CDR3 coding sequence is TGCAGCGTCGCGGACAGGTGGAACACTGAAGCTCTCTTT. This chain links TRBV29-1 with TRBJ1-1; 7 bases align to TRBD1. The germline V gene has CDR1 SQVTM and CDR2 ANQGSEA. This CDR3 is built from 13 residues. Full variable domain (missing parts from reference TRBV29-1 and TRBJ1-1): SAVISQKPSRDICQRGTSLTIQCQVDSQVTMMFWYRQQPGQSLTLIATANQGSEATYESGFVIDKFPISRPNLTFSTLTVSNMSPEDSSIYLCSVADRWNTEALFGQGTRLTVV.

The CDR3 here is CASSFRDRGRRRQSPLHF. Written as DNA, the CDR3 is TGTGCCAGCAGCTTCCGGGACAGGGGGCGCAGAAGGCAATCACCCCTCCACTTT. The rearrangement links TRBV7-3 to TRBJ1-6; TRBD1 matches 12 bases. J lost 10 bases, V lost 3 bases, and 13 bases had no gene match. Germline CDR1 and CDR2: SGHTA and FQGTGA. This CDR3 contains 18 residues.

Remarks on this clonotype: The junction does not match germline at one end; this may be a read error. The gene calls are TRBV10-3 and TRBJ1-1, with D perhaps matching TRBD1 (5 bases). Germline loops: CDR1 ENHRY, CDR2 SYGVKD. CDR3 length: 17 residues. CDR3 loop: CASSYSAGLGTNTEAFF. DNA of the CDR3: TGTGCCAGCAGTTACTCGGCAGGGCTTGGTACGAACACTGAAGCTTTCTTT.

The V and J genes are TRBV7-2 and TRBJ2-2; 11 positions agree with TRBD2. Germline V gene sequence: CDR1 SGHTA, CDR2 FQGNSA. The V segment lost 2 bases and the J segment 3 bases; nucleotides outside the gene matches: 8. The CDR3 runs to 18 residues. In nucleotides, the CDR3 is TGTGCCAGCAGCTTAAGGCATTTAGCGGGAGGGTACACCGGGGAGCTGTTTTTT. The encoded protein is CASSLRHLAGGYTGELFF.

This chain links TRBV2 with TRBJ2-6, with a possible D match to TRBD2 (6 bases). Germline assignment: CDR1 SNHLY and CDR2 FYNNEI. Between the trimmed V and J ends, which lost 3 bases and 0 bases, there was a span of 12 bases. The CDR3 sequence is 17 residues long. CDR3 DNA sequence: TGTGCCAGCAGTGATGAGGACGGGGGCTCTGGGGCCAACGTCCTGACTTTC. Its translation is CASSDEDGGSGANVLTF.

V and J are TRBV20-1 and TRBJ1-4; D perhaps matches TRBD1 (5 bases). This CDR3 has 11 amino acids. Per the germline V gene, CDR1 is DFQATT and CDR2 is SNEGSKA (reference sequence). The germline V and J ends were trimmed by 5 bases and 5 bases, with 6 bases remaining between them. CDR3 region: CSAGDNEKLFF. CDR3 nucleotides: TGCAGTGCTGGGGACAATGAAAAACTGTTTTTT.

The genes are TRBV20-1 and TRBJ2-7; TRBD1 matches 9 bases. The CDR3 is made up of 14 amino acids. From germline, CDR1 is DFQATT and CDR2 SNEGSKA (reference sequence). The V gene end was trimmed by 3 bases and the J gene end by 3 bases; junction bases not matched to a gene: 6. The CDR3 sequence: CSARGTGIFYEQYF. Written as DNA, the CDR3 is TGCAGTGCTAGGGGGACAGGGATATTCTACGAGCAGTACTTC.

This clonotype showed up many times. The chain recombines TRBV7-9 with TRBJ1-1; no definite D call. V lost 3 bases and J lost 7, with 9 bases in between. In germline, CDR1 is SEHNR, CDR2 FQNEAQ (reference sequence). This CDR3 has 12 amino acids. The CDR3 spells CASSFGANEAFF. CDR3 DNA sequence: TGTGCCAGCAGCTTTGGAGCGAATGAAGCTTTCTTT.

This clonotype came up a few times. The J gene is TRBJ1-2, the V gene TRBV29-1, with D tentatively TRBD1 (6 bases). V lost 0 bases to trimming and J lost 4 bases, with 15 bases between them. This CDR3 spans 15 amino acids. Germline values: CDR1 SQVTM, CDR2 ANQGSEA. In nucleotides, the CDR3 is TGCAGCGTTGAAGATCTCACAGGGCGGACCTATGGCTACACCTTC. Encoded protein: CSVEDLTGRTYGYTF. The variable domain in full, completed from reference TRBV29-1 and TRBJ1-2, reads SAVISQKPSRDICQRGTSLTIQCQVDSQVTMMFWYRQQPGQSLTLIATANQGSEATYESGFVIDKFPISRPNLTFSTLTVSNMSPEDSSIYLCSVEDLTGRTYGYTFGSGTRLTVV.

In the case of this clonotype: This may come from a read error, since a much larger clone is one base off. The genes are TRBV7-9 and TRBJ2-5; 7 positions match TRBD1. The germline gives CDR1 SEHNR, CDR2 FQNEAQ (reference sequence). The CDR3 consists of 15 residues. CDR3 DNA: TGTGCCGGCAGCATCTCGACAGGGAATTTTGAGACCCAGTACTTC. Protein product: CAGSISTGNFETQYF.

This clonotype appeared many times. This chain links TRBV7-9 with TRBJ1-1; D ambiguous. Trimming stripped 5 bases from V and 1 base from J, with 8 bases between. Germline values: CDR1 SEHNR, CDR2 FQNEAQ (reference sequence). CDR3 size: 13 residues. The CDR3 nucleotides are TGTGCCAGCAGCCAGGCGGGGAACACTGAAGCTTTCTTT. Translated, it gives CASSQAGNTEAFF.

This clonotype was counted between two and nine times. V and J are TRBV5-1 and TRBJ1-4; 8 nucleotides match TRBD1. Germline V gene sequence: CDR1 SGHRS, CDR2 YFSETQ. V was pared by 0 bases and J by 3 bases, with 4 bases of the junction left unmatched. The CDR3 sequence is 16 residues long. In nucleotides, the CDR3 is TGCGCCAGCAGCTTGGGCACAGGGGGTTCTAATGAAAAACTGTTTTTT. Its protein product is CASSLGTGGSNEKLFF. The variable domain in full, with the rest retrieved from reference TRBV5-1 and TRBJ1-4, is KAGVTQTPRYLIKTRGQQVTLSCSPISGHRSVSWYQQTPGQGLQFLFEYFSETQRNKGNFPGRFSGRQFSNSRSEMNVSTLELGDSALYLCASSLGTGGSNEKLFFGSGTQLSVL.